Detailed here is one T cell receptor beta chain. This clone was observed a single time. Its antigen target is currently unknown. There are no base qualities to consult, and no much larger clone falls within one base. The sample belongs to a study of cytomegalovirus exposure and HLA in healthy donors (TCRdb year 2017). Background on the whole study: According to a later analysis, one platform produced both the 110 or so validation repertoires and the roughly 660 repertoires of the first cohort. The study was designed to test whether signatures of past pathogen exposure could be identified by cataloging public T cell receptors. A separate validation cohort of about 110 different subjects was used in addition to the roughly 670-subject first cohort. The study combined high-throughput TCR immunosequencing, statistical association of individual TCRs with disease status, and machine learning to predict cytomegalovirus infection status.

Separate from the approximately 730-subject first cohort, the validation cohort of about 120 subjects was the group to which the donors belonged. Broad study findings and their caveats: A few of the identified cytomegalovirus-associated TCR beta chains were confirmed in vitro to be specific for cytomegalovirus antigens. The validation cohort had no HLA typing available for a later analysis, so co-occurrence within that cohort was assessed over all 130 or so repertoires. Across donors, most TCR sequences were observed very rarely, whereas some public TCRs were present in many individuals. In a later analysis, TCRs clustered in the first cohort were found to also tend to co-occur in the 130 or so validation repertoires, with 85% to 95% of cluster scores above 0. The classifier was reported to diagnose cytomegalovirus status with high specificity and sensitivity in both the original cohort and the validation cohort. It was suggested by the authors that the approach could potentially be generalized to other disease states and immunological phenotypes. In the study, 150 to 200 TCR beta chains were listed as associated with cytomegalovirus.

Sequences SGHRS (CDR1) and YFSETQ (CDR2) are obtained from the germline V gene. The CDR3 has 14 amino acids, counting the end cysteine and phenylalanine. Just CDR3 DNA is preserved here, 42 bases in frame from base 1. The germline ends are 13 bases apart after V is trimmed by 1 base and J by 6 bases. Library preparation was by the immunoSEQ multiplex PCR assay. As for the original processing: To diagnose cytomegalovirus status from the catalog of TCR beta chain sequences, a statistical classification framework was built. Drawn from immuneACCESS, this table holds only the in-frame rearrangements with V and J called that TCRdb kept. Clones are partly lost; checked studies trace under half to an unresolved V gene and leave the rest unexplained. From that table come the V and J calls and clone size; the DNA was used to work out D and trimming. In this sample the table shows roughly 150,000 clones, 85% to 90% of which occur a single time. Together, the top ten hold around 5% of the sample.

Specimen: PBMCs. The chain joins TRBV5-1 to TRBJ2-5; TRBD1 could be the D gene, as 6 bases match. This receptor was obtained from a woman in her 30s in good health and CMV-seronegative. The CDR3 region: CASSLTGSVKTQYF. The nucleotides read TGCGCCAGCAGCTTGACAGGGTCCGTCAAGACCCAGTACTTC.